Below are 8 T cell receptor beta chains sequenced from a single sample in a study of OX40 agonist ivuxolimab in advanced cancers. Assay used: immunoSEQ multiplex PCR; TCRdb lists only in-frame clones, some missing. The sample holds about 94,000 clones, around 87% seen once. The source was CD4+ or CD8+ T cells sorted from blood, collected in a trial of the OX40 agonist ivuxolimab. The receptors stem from an adult with an advanced solid tumor such as melanoma, head and neck, liver or kidney cancer.

This chain joins TRBV27 and TRBJ2-1; 8 nucleotides align to TRBD1. Losses at the gene ends were 0 bases for V and 2 bases for J; bases not matched to a gene: 12. Germline V lookup: CDR1 MNHEY, CDR2 SMNVEV (reference sequence). CDR3 length equals 19 residues. The CDR3 DNA reads as TGTGCCAGCAGTTTATCGGCCCTAGGACAGGGAAGGGCCTACAATGAGCAGTTCTTC. Translated, it gives CASSLSALGQGRAYNEQFF.

In this sample, this clone turned up once. The CDR3 sequence: CASSELGQGAGELFF. CDR3 in DNA: TGCGCCAGCAGTGAACTAGGACAGGGGGCCGGGGAGCTGTTTTTT. The chain combines TRBV10-2 with TRBJ2-2, with 10 bases that match TRBD1. Germline V gene sequence: CDR1 WSHSY, CDR2 SAAADI. J was trimmed by 6 bases and V by 3 bases; bases with no gene match: 4. The length of the CDR3 is 15 residues.

V usage is TRBV15 and J usage is TRBJ2-7, with D possibly being TRBD1 or TRBD2 (6 bases each). This CDR3 has 17 residues. Germline V gene lookup returns CDR1 LNHNV and CDR2 YYDKDF (reference sequence). V was clipped by 4 bases and J by 3 bases, with 22 bases between them. As DNA, the CDR3 is TGTGCCACCAGCATGAGTGGAGGAGGGGGAGCAGGCTACGAGCAGTACTTC. Translating it yields CATSMSGGGGAGYEQYF. The variable domain in full, completed from reference TRBV15 and TRBJ2-7, reads DAMVIQNPRYQVTQFGKPVTLSCSQTLNHNVMYWYQQKSSQAPKLLFHYYDKDFNNEADTPDNFQSRRPNTSFCFLDIRSPGLGDTAMYLCATSMSGGGGAGYEQYFGPGTRLTVT.

The chain uses TRBV5-1 and TRBJ2-3; 15 bases are shared with TRBD2. Trimming took 4 bases from V and 0 from J; bases not matched to a gene: 0. This CDR3 comprises 16 residues. CDR1 and CDR2 (germline): SGHRS, YFSETQ. The CDR3 DNA follows: TGCGCCAGCAGCGGGACTAGCGGGGGGAGCACAGATACGCAGTATTTT. Translating gives CASSGTSGGSTDTQYF.

The rearrangement uses TRBV29-1 and TRBJ1-1, with D unclear. Germline assignment: CDR1 SQVTM and CDR2 ANQGSEA. The CDR3 spans 14 residues. Trimming shortened V by 5 bases and J by 2 bases, and 15 bases separated the two germline ends. The CDR3 DNA reads as TGCAGCGTTAGAGAGGTGGGCCTCAACACTGAAGCTTTCTTT. Its translation: CSVREVGLNTEAFF.

The rearrangement uses TRBV6-5 and TRBJ1-1; unclear D gene. The CDR3 is 13 residues long. Looked up from germline, CDR1 is MNHEY and CDR2 is SVGAGI. V lost 7 bases and J lost 0, with 9 bases in between. The CDR3 DNA reads as TGTGCCAGCACGAGGTCTATGAACACTGAAGCTTTCTTT. Translating gives CASTRSMNTEAFF.

This clone was seen more than once but under ten times. The genes are TRBV7-9 and TRBJ2-7, with 8 nucleotides matching TRBD2. The CDR3 runs 14 residues. Germline V lookup: CDR1 SEHNR, CDR2 FQNEAQ (reference sequence). J gave up 0 bases and V 8 bases, and 6 bases lay outside the gene matches. DNA of the CDR3: TGTGCCAGCGTCGGGGGGGACTACTCCTACGAGCAGTACTTC. It specifies CASVGGDYSYEQYF.

The J gene is TRBJ2-4, the V gene TRBV2, with a possible D match to TRBD2 (7 bases). There are 15 residues in the CDR3. Germline values: CDR1 SNHLY, CDR2 FYNNEI. V shed 6 bases and J shed 6 bases, with 18 bases lying between them. CDR3 nucleotides: TGTGCCAGCAGGGCTGGACTGGGAGGGGGAAACATTCAGTACTTC. Its translation is CASRAGLGGGNIQYF.